This TCR beta chain was documented in a study of a mutant IDH1 vaccine in newly diagnosed glioma. On the study more broadly: Prior therapy was radiotherapy, temozolomide, or both; most received both.

Broader study findings: In 80% to 95% of patients, immune responses induced by the vaccine occurred. Pseudoprogression looked unconnected to shifts in top peripheral T cell clonotypes.

Described time point: baseline, week 1 (first vaccination visit). Treatment given: pre-vaccination baseline after standard-of-care therapy. With 11 bases removed from V and 1 base from J, the gap between germline ends came to 14 bases. Germline CDR1 and CDR2: ENHRY and SYGVKD. The CDR3 is 13 residues long. This clone came up a few times. Its antigen is undetermined. This table comes from immunoSEQ multiplex PCR, and its TCRdb copy is limited to in-frame clones, with some not included. The sample lists 30,000 to 40,000 clones; roughly 78% were seen once. This TCR was recovered from a man aged 40-50 years with glioma. Some clones in this sample may be carry-over from other donors' samples. The chain links TRBV10-3 to TRBJ1-1; D is perhaps TRBD1 (5 bases). The material sequenced was PBMCs, taken from a glioma patient treated with radiotherapy, temozolomide or both. The CDR3 loop is CAADAGQNTEAFF. CDR3 sequence (DNA): TGTGCCGCCGACGCAGGGCAGAACACTGAAGCTTTCTTT.